This TCR beta chain was observed in a study of PD-L1 blockade in urothelial cancer. Generated by immunoSEQ multiplex PCR, the TCRdb table keeps only in-frame clones and is missing some. The sample carries around 100,000 clones, around nine tenths recorded once. The sample's time point: pretreatment peripheral blood. This CDR3 has 15 residues. Germline V gene sequence: CDR1 SQVTM, CDR2 ANQGSEA. Trimming removed 4 bases from V and 4 bases from J; junction bases left unmatched: 5. The rearrangement joins TRBV29-1 to TRBJ2-1, with TRBD2 matching 12 bases. The material was PBMCs, obtained around atezolizumab (anti-PD-L1) treatment. The origin of this receptor is a man aged 55 to 70 with urothelial cancer. CDR3 region: CSVAVTSGGYNEQFF. DNA for the CDR3: TGCAGCGTTGCGGTAACTAGCGGGGGGTACAATGAGCAGTTCTTC.